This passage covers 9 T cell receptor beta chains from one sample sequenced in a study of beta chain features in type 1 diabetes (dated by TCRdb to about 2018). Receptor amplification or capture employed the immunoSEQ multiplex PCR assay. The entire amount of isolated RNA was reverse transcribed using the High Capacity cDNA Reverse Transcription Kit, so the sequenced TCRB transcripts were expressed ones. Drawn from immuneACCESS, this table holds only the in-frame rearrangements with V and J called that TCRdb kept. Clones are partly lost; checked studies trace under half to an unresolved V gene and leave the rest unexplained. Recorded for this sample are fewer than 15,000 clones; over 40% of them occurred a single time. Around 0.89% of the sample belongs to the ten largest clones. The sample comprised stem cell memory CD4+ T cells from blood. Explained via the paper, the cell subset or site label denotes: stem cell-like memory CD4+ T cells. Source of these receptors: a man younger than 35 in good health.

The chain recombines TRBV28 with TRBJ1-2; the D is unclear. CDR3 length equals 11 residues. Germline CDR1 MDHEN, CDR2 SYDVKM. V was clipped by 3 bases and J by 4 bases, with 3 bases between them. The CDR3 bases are TGTGCCAGCAGTTTCCTCTATGGCTACACCTTC. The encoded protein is CASSFLYGYTF.

For the CDR3, the DNA is TGTGCCAGCAGCTTAGGGGGTAGCGGGGGTTACAATGAGCAGTTCTTC. Amino acid sequence: CASSLGGSGGYNEQFF. The rearrangement uses TRBV11-1 and TRBJ2-1; 9 bases fit TRBD2. This CDR3 comprises 16 residues. In germline, CDR1 is SGHAT, CDR2 FQDESV (reference sequence). V dropped 1 base and J dropped 4; count of bases not matched to a gene: 5.

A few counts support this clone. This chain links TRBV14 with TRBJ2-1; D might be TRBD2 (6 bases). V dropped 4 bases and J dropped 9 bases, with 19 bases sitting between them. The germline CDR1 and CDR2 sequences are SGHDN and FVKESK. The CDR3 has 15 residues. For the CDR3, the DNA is TGTGCCAGCAGCCCGTTGGAGAGGAGGGTCCGTGAGCAGTTCTTC. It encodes CASSPLERRVREQFF.

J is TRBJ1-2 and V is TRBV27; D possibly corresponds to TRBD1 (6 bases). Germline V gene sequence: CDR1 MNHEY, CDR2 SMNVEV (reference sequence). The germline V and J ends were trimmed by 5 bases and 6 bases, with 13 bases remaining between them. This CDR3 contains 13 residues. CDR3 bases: TGTGCCAGCAGTCAACAGGGAGGGGATGGCTACACCTTC. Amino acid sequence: CASSQQGGDGYTF.

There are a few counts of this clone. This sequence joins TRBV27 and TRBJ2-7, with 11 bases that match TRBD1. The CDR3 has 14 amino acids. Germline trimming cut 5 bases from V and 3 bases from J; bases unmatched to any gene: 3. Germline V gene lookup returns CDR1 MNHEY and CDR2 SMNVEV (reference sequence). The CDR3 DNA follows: TGTGCCAGCAGTGCCGGGACAGGGGGCTACGAGCAGTACTTC. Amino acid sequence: CASSAGTGGYEQYF.

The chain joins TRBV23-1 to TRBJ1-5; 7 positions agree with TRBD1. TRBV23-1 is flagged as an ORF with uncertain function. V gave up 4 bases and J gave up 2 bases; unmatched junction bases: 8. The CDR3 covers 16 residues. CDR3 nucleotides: TGCGCCAGCAGTCTCAAGACAGGGACTGGCAATCAGCCCCAGCATTTT. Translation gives CASSLKTGTGNQPQHF.

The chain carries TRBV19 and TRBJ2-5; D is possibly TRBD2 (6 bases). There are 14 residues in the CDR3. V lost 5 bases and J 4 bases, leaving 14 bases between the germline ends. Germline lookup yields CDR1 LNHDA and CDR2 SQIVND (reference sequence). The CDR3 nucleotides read TGTGCCAGTAGTCTGCGGGGAGGTACAGAGACCCAGTACTTC. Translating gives CASSLRGGTETQYF.

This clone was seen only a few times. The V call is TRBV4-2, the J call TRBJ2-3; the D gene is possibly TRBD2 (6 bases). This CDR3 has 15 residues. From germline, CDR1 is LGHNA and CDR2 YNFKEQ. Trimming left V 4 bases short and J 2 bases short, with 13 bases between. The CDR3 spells CASSPGDRSTDTQYF. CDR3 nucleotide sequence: TGTGCCAGCAGCCCGGGGGACCGCTCCACAGATACGCAGTATTTT.

The CDR3: CAWIEGGRGNTIYF. The CDR3 DNA reads as TGTGCCTGGATCGAAGGGGGACGGGGAAACACCATATATTTT. This chain uses TRBV30 with TRBJ1-3, with D possibly matching TRBD1 (6 bases). The CDR3 totals 14 residues. Germline assignment: CDR1 GTSNPN and CDR2 SVGIG (reference sequence). The V gene lost 4 bases and the J gene lost 4 bases, with 14 bases spanning the gap.